One and the same sample provided the 10 T cell receptor beta chains below, sequenced in a study of early T cells in non-severe SARS-CoV-2 infection. A single record per CDR3 protein comes from TCRdb applying MiXCR to the 5' RACE reads. The sample consists of about 83,000 distinct CDR3 sequences, more than 9% of them appearing once. Source: whole blood, taken at baseline. All receptors derive from an adult who was a healthcare worker with PCR-confirmed SARS-CoV-2 infection or an uninfected control (not recorded which).

The table lists this clonotype with a count of one. The chain couples TRBV11-3 to TRBJ2-1; D unresolved. This CDR3 is 19 amino acids long. Trimming shortened V by 1 base and J by 1 base, and 20 bases separated the two germline ends. Germline CDR1 SGHNT, CDR2 YENEEA. In DNA form, the CDR3 reads TGTGCCAGCAGCTTAGGCAAAGGGATGGGTCGTGGTTCCTACAATGAGCAGTTCTTC. Its protein is CASSLGKGMGRGSYNEQFF.

This clonotype has at least ten counts. V and J are TRBV6-1 and TRBJ1-5; 9 bases are a match to TRBD1. The CDR3 has 15 residues. CDR1 is MNHNS and CDR2 is SASEGT in the germline V gene. The ends lost 11 bases at V and 5 bases at J; junction bases unmatched: 13. CDR3 sequence (DNA): TGTGCCTCACAGGGGGCTAGGGGCTGGGATCAGCCCCAGCATTTT. It is translated as CASQGARGWDQPQHF.

This sequence joins TRBV12-3 or TRBV12-4 and TRBJ1-2; a possible D gene is TRBD1 (6 bases). The CDR3 loop spans 12 amino acids. V was trimmed by 3 bases and J by 6 bases, leaving 8 bases between them. The CDR3 nucleotides are TGTGCCAGCAGTTTGTCAGGGGATGGCTACACCTTC. Translating gives CASSLSGDGYTF.

V gene TRBV19 combines with J gene TRBJ2-2; D perhaps matches TRBD2 (6 bases). The CDR3 runs 14 residues. The germline CDR1 and CDR2 sequences are LNHDA and SQIVND (reference sequence). The V gene lost 5 bases and the J gene lost 5 bases, with 12 bases spanning the gap. CDR3 amino acids: CASSGRELTGELFF. CDR3 coding DNA: TGTGCCAGTAGTGGTCGGGAGTTAACCGGGGAGCTGTTTTTT.

This clonotype was counted only a few times. The rearrangement uses TRBV7-9 and TRBJ1-4, with no clear D. Looked up from germline, CDR1 is SEHNR and CDR2 is FQNEAQ (reference sequence). V was pared by 11 bases and J by 0 bases, with 16 bases between. The CDR3 extends over 15 amino acids. DNA of the CDR3: TGTGCCCTAAAACGGGGTAGTGCAACTAATGAAAAACTGTTTTTT. Translating it yields CALKRGSATNEKLFF.

V gene TRBV30 combines with J gene TRBJ1-1, with D possibly TRBD1 on 5 matching bases. Germline CDR1 reads GTSNPN; CDR2 reads SVGIG (reference sequence). Trimming pared 0 bases from V and 7 bases from J, leaving 12 bases between. The CDR3 contains 13 residues. CDR3 sequence: CAWSVGWGGEAFF. CDR3 bases: TGTGCCTGGAGTGTAGGATGGGGCGGTGAAGCTTTCTTT.

V is TRBV5-1 and J is TRBJ2-7; D might be TRBD1 (6 bases). The CDR3 is made up of 16 amino acids. Trimming cost V 4 bases and J 0 bases, with 17 bases left between them. Germline V gene data show CDR1 as SGHRS and CDR2 as YFSETQ. The CDR3 region has the DNA TGCGCCAGCAGCAAAACCCGACAGGCTAGCTCCTACGAGCAGTACTTC. It encodes CASSKTRQASSYEQYF.

The chain couples TRBV5-1 to TRBJ2-3; unclear D gene. Trimming removed 2 bases from V and 0 bases from J, with 10 bases in between. Germline CDR1 and CDR2: SGHRS and YFSETQ. The CDR3 consists of 15 residues. CDR3 nucleotides: TGCGCCAGCAGCTTTAGACACCGCAGCACAGATACGCAGTATTTT. Its translation: CASSFRHRSTDTQYF.

This clonotype has only a few counts. The CDR3: CASSLARGAQHF. CDR3 bases: TGTGCCAGCAGCTTAGCGCGGGGGGCCCAGCATTTT. V is TRBV7-6 and J is TRBJ1-5, with D possibly TRBD1 on 5 matching bases. The CDR3 is 12 amino acids. The germline V gene encodes CDR1 SGHVS and CDR2 FNYEAQ. Trimming cost V 0 bases and J 11 bases, with 8 bases left between them.

The sample holds many counts of this clonotype. This chain uses TRBV6-4 with TRBJ2-2; D unclear. The germline V gene encodes CDR1 MRHNA and CDR2 SNTAGT. Trimming took off 6 bases at V and 2 bases at J, with 10 bases between the two ends. The CDR3 length is 14 residues. CDR3 DNA sequence: TGTGCCAGCAGCCTTGACACCAACACCGGGGAGCTGTTTTTT. It encodes CASSLDTNTGELFF.